The source of this T cell receptor (beta chain) is a study of CD8+ T cells in alopecia areata (dated by TCRdb to 2017 to 2018). For context, the study as a whole: The treated patients took part in an open-label pilot trial in which moderate-to-severe alopecia areata was treated with oral tofacitinib at 5 to 10 mg twice daily. Biopsies were taken from tofacitinib-treated patients at baseline and again at 4 and 24 weeks into treatment, and several of those patients also had a later scalp biopsy. Amplification of TCRbeta CDR3 regions was done by immunoSEQ multiplex PCR using 35 Vbeta forward primers and 13 Jbeta reverse primers. The SALT score, which quantifies the percentage of affected scalp surface area, was used to measure disease severity in treated patients. Clonality in the scalp was compared among normal scalp (n=4), patchy alopecia areata scalp (n=8), and alopecia totalis/universalis scalp (n=8). To study T cell clonal expansion in alopecia areata, the researchers applied high-throughput TCRbeta sequencing to both the C3H/HeJ mouse model and human patients. The RNA source kit depended on sample type: the PAXgene miRNA kit for fixed scalp, the miRNeasy kit for PBMCs, and the RNeasy kit for mouse skin. On the human side, TCRbeta sequencing was run on scalp tissue and on sorted CD4+ and CD8+ peripheral blood T cells from healthy controls and from alopecia areata patients with either patchy or totalis/universalis disease. Patients stayed on tofacitinib for 6 to 18 months and then had 6 months of follow-up off drug so that delayed response and recurrence could be assessed. The research as a whole found: Because the treated cohort was small and included a single nonresponder, larger studies are needed to assess links between baseline CD8+ expansion and response. Many expanded lesional clones persisted in scalp and blood during tofacitinib treatment, which may partly explain relapse after stopping treatment. Compared with normal scalp, lesional scalp had higher clonality and more expanded CD8+ clones, particularly in alopecia totalis/universalis, a pattern that suggests antigenic drive. Tofacitinib significantly decreased scalp clonality and the number of expanded CD8+ clones among the top 100 scalp clones. TCR sequences shared between patients were less clear than in mice, possibly partly because of HLA diversity in the patient population. Unlike mouse skin, which is dominated by gammadelta T cells, normal human skin has resident alphabeta T cells that are also sequenced, and this complicates analysis of the scalp TCR repertoire.

According to the study, the label for this sample's time point signals: roughly 26 weeks on oral tofacitinib. Reading the label with the study, this specimen's treatment or condition is: oral pan-JAK inhibitor, 5-10 mg twice daily. From alopecia areata patients, peripheral blood was collected along with lesional scalp punch biopsies. PBMCs were separated by density centrifugation and stained for CD3, CD4 and CD8, after which CD4+ and CD8+ T cells were sorted on a FACSAria. The method behind the library was the immunoSEQ multiplex PCR assay. RNA was extracted from all samples and reverse transcribed into cDNA, which served as template for TCR sequencing. First-strand cDNA was synthesized with SuperScript III using a 2:1 mix of oligo-dT and random hexamers. A synthetic immune receptor repertoire was used to gauge amplification bias, and whatever bias remained was removed computationally. The paper's processing steps were these. Raw reads were preprocessed for error removal, and CDR3 was defined according to IMGT conventions as running from the conserved cysteine to phenylalanine. To get clonality, Shannon entropy was normalized by log2 of the number of productive unique TCRs and the result was subtracted from 1. Whether each scalp clone was CD4 or CD8 was inferred by checking scalp TCRbeta sequences against the CD4 and CD8 repertoires from sorted blood. Not all clones reach the TCRdb copy of this immuneACCESS table, which keeps in-frame sequences only. Checked studies attribute under half of the gap to unresolved V genes and leave the rest unexplained. That table furnishes V, J and clone size, whereas the DNA furnished D and trimming. Present in this sample are about 190,000 clones, approximately 61% of which were seen just once. The ten top clones hold 1% of the sample.

For CDR1 and CDR2, the germline V gene lists LGHNA and YSLEER. V is pruned by 3 bases and J by 0 bases, leaving 7 bases of the junction without a gene match. Spanning cysteine to phenylalanine, the CDR3 consists of 18 amino acids. CDR3 DNA only is kept here, 54 bases in frame from base 1. The sample holds a few counts of this clone. Its antigen remains undetermined. There are no base qualities to consult, and no much larger clone falls within one base. The specimen was CD4+ T cells sorted from blood, collected at week 24, from a patient treated with tofacitinib. This sequence uses TRBV4-3 and TRBJ2-1; TRBD2 agrees with 11 junctional bases. The TCR sequence derives from a human donor with alopecia areata. For the CDR3, the sequence is CASSQETSGVSSYNEQFF. The DNA sequence is given as TGCGCCAGCAGCCAGGAGACTAGCGGGGTTAGCTCCTACAATGAGCAGTTCTTC.